This section outlines one T cell receptor beta chain sequence together with its context. Its antigen remains unknown. One entry per CDR3 protein results from TCRdb running MiXCR on the 5' RACE reads. The sample shows 360,000 or so distinct CDR3 sequences, around 30% of them seen only once. The length of the CDR3 is 14 residues. Between the trimmed V and J ends, which lost 4 bases and 5 bases, there was a span of 14 bases. This record belongs to a study of T-cell memory formation after mild COVID-19. Study outcomes and limitations: There was no confirmation that second-wave clones peaking on day 37 were SARS-CoV-2 specific.

The sequenced sample consisted of PBMCs or a T cell subset sorted from them (not recorded which). This clonotype was sampled from an adult woman who had mild COVID-19 (a few samples of this study predate the infection). Cell type and time point are not known. The chain is built from TRBV12-3 or TRBV12-4 and TRBJ2-5; D is perhaps TRBD1 (5 bases). This CDR3 is CASSWGRMGETQYF. The CDR3 DNA reads TGTGCCAGCAGTTGGGGCAGGATGGGGGAGACCCAGTACTTC.